The rows below give T cell receptor beta chains drawn from one sample of a study of control samples from healthy donors and cancer patients. The table came from immunoSEQ multiplex PCR; TCRdb's copy has only in-frame clones and leaves some out. The sample includes tens of thousands of clones, roughly 85% seen only once; the top ten take about 20%. The source material was PBMCs. These receptors were collected from a man aged 55-75 years with head and neck cancer. Both conserved end residues are part of each CDR3. The order of the fields is clone size, J gene, D gene, V gene, CDR3 DNA, CDR3 protein. D genes are given only for firm matches. Not every row has a clone size; where given, it reads once, few, many or a size class.

>NA|TRBJ2-7|TRBD1|TRBV7-8
TGTGCCAGCAGCTTAGTAACAGGGGGCTACGAGCAGTACTTC
CASSLVTGGYEQYF
>NA|TRBJ2-7|NA|TRBV5-5
TGTGCCAGCAGCCCCACTGGGATCTTGGTCGAGCAGTACTTC
CASSPTGILVEQYF
>NA|TRBJ2-1|NA|TRBV28
TGTGCCAGCAGTCCGCACCAGACAGTTTCGGGGCAGTTCTTC
CASSPHQTVSGQFF
>NA|TRBJ1-2|NA|TRBV6-5
TGTGCCAGCAGTTACTCGGGGGAGTATGGCTACACCTTC
CASSYSGEYGYTF
>NA|TRBJ2-1|TRBD2|TRBV19
TGTGCCAGTAAGGTTGCGGGAGGGTCCTACAATGAGCAGTTCTTC
CASKVAGGSYNEQFF
>NA|TRBJ1-1|TRBD1|TRBV7-2
TGTGCCAGCAGCTTAGTTGGACAGGGGGCCTCGAACACTGAAGCTTTCTTT
CASSLVGQGASNTEAFF
>NA|TRBJ1-3|TRBD1|TRBV28
TGTGCCAGCAATGCCCCGGGACAGGGGGATGGAAACACCATATATTTT
CASNAPGQGDGNTIYF
>NA|TRBJ2-5|TRBD2|TRBV13
TGTGCCAGCAGCCTCATGGGGAGCGGGAGACAAGAGACCCAGTACTTC
CASSLMGSGRQETQYF
>NA|TRBJ2-5|TRBD1|TRBV18
TGTGCCAGCTCCCACAGACTGGGGACAGACCAAGAGACCCAGTACTTC
CASSHRLGTDQETQYF
>few|TRBJ2-5|TRBD2|TRBV27
TGTGCCAGCAGTTTCTGGCTAGCGGGAGGGCCGTCCGAGACCCAGTACTTC
CASSFWLAGGPSETQYF
>NA|TRBJ1-4|NA|TRBV28
TGTGCCAGCAGTTTATCAGGTTTTGCAACTAATGAAAAACTGTTTTTT
CASSLSGFATNEKLFF
>few|TRBJ1-2|TRBD1|TRBV6-2/TRBV6-3
TGTGCCAGCAGCGAACTAGCCGGGACAGGGTATGGCTACACCTTC
CASSELAGTGYGYTF
>once|TRBJ2-7|NA|TRBV7-9
TGTGCCAGCAGCTTAGGGACGGGAACTTACTACGAGCAGTACTTC
CASSLGTGTYYEQYF
>NA|TRBJ2-1|NA|TRBV6-2/TRBV6-3
TGTGCCAGCAGTGTGACTGGAAGCTCCTACAATGAGCAGTTCTTC
CASSVTGSSYNEQFF
>NA|TRBJ1-6|NA|TRBV5-1
TGCGCCAGCAGCTTGGAAGCCGGGAACAATTCACCCCTCCACTTT
CASSLEAGNNSPLHF
>medium-sized|TRBJ1-3|TRBD1|TRBV11-2
TGTGCCAGCAGTAACCGGGACAGGGGACACGGAAACACCATATATTTT
CASSNRDRGHGNTIYF
>NA|TRBJ2-4|TRBD2|TRBV5-8
TGTGCCAGCGGCCGACTAGCGGGAAACATTCAGTACTTC
CASGRLAGNIQYF
>NA|TRBJ2-3|NA|TRBV7-3
TGTGCCAGCAGCCCCGTGTCGGGGGTGAGAAATACGCAGTATTTT
CASSPVSGVRNTQYF
>NA|TRBJ1-3|NA|TRBV28
TGTGCCAGCAGTTTACCGGGGTGGGGGTCTGGAAACACCATATATTTT
CASSLPGWGSGNTIYF
>NA|TRBJ1-5|TRBD1|TRBV6-2/TRBV6-3
TGTGCCAGCAGTTACTCGACTGGGGACAGTCTATCAGGGCCCCAGCATTTT
CASSYSTGDSLSGPQHF
>NA|TRBJ1-1|TRBD1|TRBV10-3
TGTGCCATCAGTCCCCCAGGGGGGACTGAAGCTTTCTTT
CAISPPGGTEAFF
>medium-sized|TRBJ1-1|NA|TRBV3-1/TRBV3-2
TGTGCCAGCAGCCAAGGGTACCTTGAAGCTTTCTTT
CASSQGYLEAFF
>NA|TRBJ1-1|NA|TRBV7-9
TGTGCCAGCAGGATAGAATCGCCTGAAGCTTTCTTT
CASRIESPEAFF
>NA|TRBJ2-1|NA|TRBV15
TGTGCCACCAGCTTAAAGCGGCTCGGGTTCTACAATGAGCAGTTCTTC
CATSLKRLGFYNEQFF
>NA|TRBJ2-7|TRBD2|TRBV5-1
TGCGCCAGCAGCTTGTCAGCAGGGAGGGGCGAGCAGTACTTC
CASSLSAGRGEQYF
>NA|TRBJ1-1|NA|TRBV7-9
TGTGCCAGCAGCTTAGTATCCGGGAAGGTGGGTGAGGCTTTCTTT
CASSLVSGKVGEAFF
>NA|TRBJ2-7|TRBD2|TRBV27
TGTGCCAGCAGTCGACTAGCGGGAAATCGTAAGGGCGAGCAGTACTTC
CASSRLAGNRKGEQYF
>once|TRBJ2-5|TRBD2|TRBV24-1
TGTGCCACCAGTGAGTCCGGGACTAGCGGGAACCAAGAGACCCAGTACTTC
CATSESGTSGNQETQYF
>NA|TRBJ2-3|NA|TRBV14
TGTGCCAGCAGCCGGCGGGGGCCCCTCACAGATACGCAGTATTTT
CASSRRGPLTDTQYF
>NA|TRBJ1-5|NA|TRBV28
TGTGCCAGCAATTGGGGGGGCGTAGATCAGCCCCAGCATTTT
CASNWGGVDQPQHF
>NA|TRBJ2-5|NA|TRBV5-1
TGCGCCAGCAGCTTGTCAGGGGTCCCGTACCAAGAGACCCAGTACTTC
CASSLSGVPYQETQYF
>NA|TRBJ1-5|NA|TRBV18
TGTGCCAGCTCACCGGGACCGAATCAGCCCCAGCATTTT
CASSPGPNQPQHF
>NA|TRBJ1-1|NA|TRBV3-1/TRBV3-2
TGTGCCAGCAGCCCGGAGACAGTGAACACTGAAGCTTTCTTT
CASSPETVNTEAFF
>NA|TRBJ2-6|NA|TRBV7-2
TGTGCCAGCAGCTTAGTTGTGCGTTCCGGGGCCAACGTCCTGACTTTC
CASSLVVRSGANVLTF
>NA|TRBJ2-5|NA|TRBV14
TGTGCCAGCAGCCAAGCATACACAGGGTGGGGAGAAGAGACCCAGTACTTC
CASSQAYTGWGEETQYF
>NA|TRBJ1-2|NA|TRBV7-2
TGTGCCAGCAGCTTCGACGCCAGCGGAGGCTATGGCTACACCTTC
CASSFDASGGYGYTF
>NA|TRBJ1-4|NA|TRBV6-4
TGTGCCAGCAGTGCCAACGGGGGTGAAAAACTGTTTTTT
CASSANGGEKLFF
>NA|TRBJ1-5|NA|TRBV28
TGTGCCAGTACCAATACATCCCCTAGCAATCAGCCCCAGCATTTT
CASTNTSPSNQPQHF
>few|TRBJ2-5|NA|TRBV30
TGTGCCTGGAGCGCCCCGGCCGGGGTCCAAGAGACCCAGTACTTC
CAWSAPAGVQETQYF
>NA|TRBJ2-7|TRBD1|TRBV5-4
TGTGCCAGCAGCGCAAGGGGGACAGCCGATCCCTACGAGCAGTACTTC
CASSARGTADPYEQYF